These T cell receptor beta chains were read from a single sample in a study of T cell responses to AZD1222 COVID-19 vaccine. Using immunoSEQ multiplex PCR, the repertoire was profiled, and TCRdb retains in-frame clones only, with some absent. The table lists 57,000 or so clones, 65% to 85% of them singletons, with 26% in the top ten. The sample in question was peripheral blood, obtained 28 days after the second AZD1222 dose. These receptors came from an adult who received the AZD1222 COVID-19 vaccine. Both conserved end residues are part of each CDR3. A D gene is named only where the DNA matches it firmly. Some rows mark clone size as missing; the rest say once, few, many or name a class of expanded clone.

TRBD1	.	TRBV6-5	TRBJ2-7	TGTGCCAGCAGAAATCAGGGGGCTTACGAGCAGTACTTC	CASRNQGAYEQYF
TRBD2	.	TRBV20-1	TRBJ2-7	TGCAGTGCTAGTATAGCGGGAGGGCCTCTGGGCGAGCAGTACTTC	CSASIAGGPLGEQYF
TRBD1	few	TRBV6-5	TRBJ2-2	TGTGCCAGCAGTTACGACAGGGGGCGCACCGGGGAGCTGTTTTTT	CASSYDRGRTGELFF
TRBD2	.	TRBV7-9	TRBJ2-7	TGTGCCAGCAGTGGGACTAGTAATACCTACGAGCAGTACTTC	CASSGTSNTYEQYF
.	.	TRBV10-3	TRBJ2-2	TGTGCCATCAGTGAGGGAGGGGGCACCGGGGAGCTGTTTTTT	CAISEGGGTGELFF
TRBD1	.	TRBV4-2	TRBJ2-1	TGTGCCAGCAGCCAAGATACGACAGGGGAGCAGTTCTTC	CASSQDTTGEQFF
TRBD2	few	TRBV7-2	TRBJ2-1	TGTGCCAGCAGCTTCTTCGGACTAGCACAAACCTACAATGAGCAGTTCTTC	CASSFFGLAQTYNEQFF
TRBD1	few	TRBV7-2	TRBJ2-1	TGTGCCAGCAGCCTTATACAGGGGGCAAATGAGCAGTTCTTC	CASSLIQGANEQFF
TRBD2	.	TRBV28	TRBJ2-5	TGTGCCAGCAGTTTACCAGCGGGAGGGCAAGAGACCCAGTACTTC	CASSLPAGGQETQYF
TRBD2	few	TRBV27	TRBJ2-7	TGTGCCAGCAGTCCGAGACTAGCGGGAGGATACGAGCAGTACTTC	CASSPRLAGGYEQYF
TRBD1	few	TRBV11-3	TRBJ1-1	TGTGCCAGCAGCTTTGAGGGGGGGAGACAGGGGCGGAACACTGAAGCTTTCTTT	CASSFEGGRQGRNTEAFF
TRBD2	few	TRBV9	TRBJ2-1	TGTGCCAGCAGCGTAGGGGGGACTACTTACAATGAGCAGTTCTTC	CASSVGGTTYNEQFF
.	.	TRBV10-3	TRBJ2-1	TGTGCCATCAGTGATCGATACAATGAGCAGTTCTTC	CAISDRYNEQFF
.	.	TRBV18	TRBJ1-1	TGTGCCAGCTCACCACCCGGGTGGGTCGATGAAGCTTTCTTT	CASSPPGWVDEAFF
TRBD2	.	TRBV27	TRBJ2-2	TGTGCCAGCAGTTTGCGGCTAGCGGGTACCGGGGAGCTGTTTTTT	CASSLRLAGTGELFF
.	.	TRBV29-1	TRBJ2-1	TGCAGCGTTGAAGTTGAATCCCCCAGGGAGTTCTTC	CSVEVESPREFF
TRBD1	.	TRBV4-3	TRBJ2-7	TGCGCCAGCGGGGACAGGGACAAGGACGAGCAGTACTTC	CASGDRDKDEQYF
TRBD2	.	TRBV9	TRBJ2-3	TGTGCCAGCAGCGTAACCCCCCTAGCGGGAGTGAGTGATACGCAGTATTTT	CASSVTPLAGVSDTQYF
.	.	TRBV28	TRBJ1-5	TGTGCCAGCAGGGCAGGGTGGCATCAGCCCCAGCATTTT	CASRAGWHQPQHF
TRBD2	.	TRBV19	TRBJ2-7	TGTGCCAGTAGTTTCGGCCTAGCGGGAGTTGTCTCGATATACGAGCAGTACTTC	CASSFGLAGVVSIYEQYF
.	few	TRBV7-2	TRBJ1-2	TGTGCCAGCAGTAGGGAATTTGGCTATGGCTACACCTTC	CASSREFGYGYTF
.	.	TRBV3-1/TRBV3-2	TRBJ2-7	TGTGCCAGCAGGCGGCGGGACTCCTACGAGCAGTACTTC	CASRRRDSYEQYF
.	.	TRBV7-8	TRBJ2-5	TGTGCCAGCAGCTTAGGGCGAGAGACCCAGTACTTC	CASSLGRETQYF
TRBD1	.	TRBV18	TRBJ1-2	TGTGCCAGCTCCCCCGGGACAGGGAATGGCTACACCTTC	CASSPGTGNGYTF
TRBD1	.	TRBV6-1	TRBJ1-2	TGTGCCAGCAGTGTCGGACAGGGTAGGGAATGGAGAGGCTACACCTTC	CASSVGQGREWRGYTF
TRBD2	once	TRBV3-1/TRBV3-2	TRBJ2-2	TGTGCCAGCAGCCAAGTGTCTAGCGGGAACACCGGGGAGCTGTTTTTT	CASSQVSSGNTGELFF
TRBD1	.	TRBV7-9	TRBJ1-5	TGTGCCAGCAGCCCGGGACAGGGGAGGCCTAATCAGCCCCAGCATTTT	CASSPGQGRPNQPQHF
TRBD1	.	TRBV3-1/TRBV3-2	TRBJ1-2	TGTGCCAGCAGCCTAGGGACAGAGGGTGGCTACACCTTC	CASSLGTEGGYTF
.	.	TRBV6-5	TRBJ2-3	TGTGCCAGCACGGGGTGGGGGGAATCAGATACGCAGTATTTT	CASTGWGESDTQYF
.	.	TRBV6-5	TRBJ1-3	TGTGCCAGCAGTTACTGGGGACACTCTGGAAACACCATATATTTT	CASSYWGHSGNTIYF
TRBD1	.	TRBV28	TRBJ2-5	TGTGCCAGCAGTTTATCGGGGACAGGGGCTAGGGAGACCCAGTACTTC	CASSLSGTGARETQYF
.	.	TRBV4-2	TRBJ1-2	TGTGCCAGCAGCCAAGGGGGCCCCTATGGCTACACCTTC	CASSQGGPYGYTF
.	.	TRBV7-2	TRBJ2-1	TGTGCCAGCAGCTCTTGGGACTCCTACAATGAGCAGTTCTTC	CASSSWDSYNEQFF
.	.	TRBV28	TRBJ2-5	TGTGCCAGCAGCCCTTTTTTGGAGACCCAGTACTTC	CASSPFLETQYF
.	.	TRBV6-2/TRBV6-3	TRBJ2-1	TGTGCCAGCAGTTACGGGGTAGGGAGGTACAATGAGCAGTTCTTC	CASSYGVGRYNEQFF
.	.	TRBV6-5	TRBJ2-5	TGTGCCAGCAGTTACAGGGTTGCGGGCTCGGGGGAGACCCAGTACTTC	CASSYRVAGSGETQYF
TRBD1	.	TRBV19	TRBJ2-5	TGTGCCAGTAATAAGGACAGGGGCCAAGAGACCCAGTACTTC	CASNKDRGQETQYF
TRBD2	.	TRBV18	TRBJ2-1	TGTGCCAGCTCACCACTACCGGGACTAGCGGGAGGAAATGAGCAGTTCTTC	CASSPLPGLAGGNEQFF
.	.	TRBV24-1	TRBJ2-3	TGTGCCACCAGTGATCGATTAGCGACGGGCACAGATACGCAGTATTTT	CATSDRLATGTDTQYF
TRBD1	.	TRBV28	TRBJ2-7	TGTGCCAGCAGCGACTCTCAAACCTCCGGGACAGGGGCCTACGAGCAGTACTTC	CASSDSQTSGTGAYEQYF
TRBD2	few	TRBV25-1	TRBJ2-7	TGTGCCAGCAGGGGGACTAGCGGGAGCTCCGAGCAGTACTTC	CASRGTSGSSEQYF
TRBD1	once	TRBV6-5	TRBJ1-2	TGTGCCAGCAGTCAACAGGGGTACTATGGCTACACCTTC	CASSQQGYYGYTF
TRBD2	.	TRBV6-5	TRBJ2-3	TGTGCCAGCAGCGGGAGGGCCACCACAGATACGCAGTATTTT	CASSGRATTDTQYF
.	once	TRBV11-2	TRBJ1-6	TGTGCCAGCAGTTCACGAGGGGTTTCACCCCTCCACTTT	CASSSRGVSPLHF
.	.	TRBV10-3	TRBJ2-7	TGTGCCATCAGAGGACAAGGAATGGAGCAGTACTTC	CAIRGQGMEQYF
TRBD2	.	TRBV10-3	TRBJ2-1	TGTGCCATCAGTGAGTCATTAGCGGGAGGTATCATTGAGCAGTTCTTC	CAISESLAGGIIEQFF
TRBD2	.	TRBV3-1/TRBV3-2	TRBJ2-7	TGTGCCAGCAGCCGGACTAGCGGAGGCTACGAGCAGTACTTC	CASSRTSGGYEQYF
TRBD2	once	TRBV7-3	TRBJ2-3	TGTGCCAGCAGCCTAGCGGGCAGCACAGATACGCAGTATTTT	CASSLAGSTDTQYF
TRBD1	.	TRBV7-2	TRBJ2-7	TGTGCCAGCAGCTCGGACAGGGGGCTAGGGGAGCAGTACTTC	CASSSDRGLGEQYF
TRBD2	once	TRBV7-3	TRBJ2-7	TGTGCCAGCAGCCAGACTAGCGGGCCCTACGAGCAGTACTTC	CASSQTSGPYEQYF
TRBD1	.	TRBV5-6	TRBJ2-7	TGTGCCAGCAGCTTCAGGACAGGGACCTACGAGCAGTACTTC	CASSFRTGTYEQYF
.	once	TRBV30	TRBJ1-3	TGTGCCTGGAGGGCTATAGGGGGAAACACCATATATTTT	CAWRAIGGNTIYF
.	.	TRBV2	TRBJ2-7	TGTGCCAGCAGTGAACAGGGAGACGAGCAGTACTTC	CASSEQGDEQYF